What follows are 21 T cell receptor beta chains derived from one specimen sequenced in a study of blood T cell repertoires in COVID-19 (dated by TCRdb to between 2020 and 2021). Library preparation employed the immunoSEQ multiplex PCR assay. The immuneACCESS repertoire file appears here via TCRdb, limited to in-frame rearrangements. These files lack a portion of the clones; in checked studies, under half of the deficit traces to unresolved V genes, and the cause of the others is not known. This sample lists about 110,000 clones; around 86% were detected once. Of the sample, about 4% falls within the top ten clones. Sequenced: peripheral blood. The receptor source for this set is a woman in her 70s with acute or convalescent COVID-19.

The rearrangement links TRBV6-2 or TRBV6-3 to TRBJ1-5; 10 nucleotides agree with TRBD1. Germline CDR1 and CDR2: MNHEY and SVGEGT. The V gene end was trimmed by 2 bases and the J gene end by 9 bases; junction bases not matched to a gene: 13. The CDR3 runs to 17 residues. CDR3 sequence reads: CASSYAMGTGVRRPQHF. For the CDR3, the DNA is TGTGCCAGCAGTTACGCCATGGGGACAGGGGTTAGGCGGCCCCAGCATTTT.

The chain is built from TRBV7-2 and TRBJ1-5, with D possibly TRBD1 on 6 matching bases. CDR3 length: 15 residues. Trimming cost V 5 bases and J 6 bases, with 17 bases left between them. CDR1 SGHTA and CDR2 FQGNSA come from the germline V gene. CDR3 nucleotides: TGTGCCAGCAGCCTTGCCGGGACAACGGGTCAGCCCCAGCATTTT. Translation: CASSLAGTTGQPQHF.

The chain carries TRBV6-5 and TRBJ1-2, with 8 bases fitting TRBD1. CDR3 length: 13 amino acids. V shed 6 bases, J shed 4 bases, and the junction held 4 bases outside the gene matches. Germline V lookup: CDR1 MNHEY, CDR2 SVGAGI. CDR3 residues: CASRDTGGYGYTF. The CDR3 nucleotides are TGTGCCAGCAGGGATACAGGGGGCTATGGCTACACCTTC.

The J gene is TRBJ2-7, the V gene TRBV21-1; the D call of TRBD1 is as the table states it, not checked on the DNA. TRBV21-1 is a listed pseudogene. CDR3 length: 16 residues. Here the CDR3 reads CASSKARQDRSYEQYV. DNA of the CDR3: TGTGCCAGCAGCAAAGCGAGACAGGATCGCTCCTACGAGCAGTACGTC.

The genes are TRBV28 and TRBJ2-3; D uncertain. Looked up from germline, CDR1 is MDHEN and CDR2 is SYDVKM. There are 10 residues in the CDR3. V was cut by 5 bases and J by 6 bases, with 3 bases left in between. The CDR3, as DNA: TGTGCCAGCAGTCTGGATACGCAGTATTTT. As protein: CASSLDTQYF.

The chain joins TRBV7-2 to TRBJ2-3, with 10 bases matching TRBD2. The CDR3 covers 19 residues. The trim removed 3 bases at V and 1 base at J, leaving 13 bases unmatched. CDR1 is SGHTA, CDR2 FQGNSA, per germline. The CDR3 sequence is CASSFAGVLAGGRTDTQYF. The CDR3 DNA follows: TGTGCCAGCAGCTTTGCAGGGGTATTAGCGGGAGGCCGCACAGATACGCAGTATTTT.

The chain joins TRBV6-2 or TRBV6-3 to TRBJ1-1; no firm D call. The V gene's germline CDR1 is MNHEY and CDR2 SVGEGT. The V end was cut by 4 bases, the J end by 0 bases, with 18 bases between. The CDR3 is 17 amino acids. DNA for the CDR3: TGTGCCAGCAGTTTCCCCGGAGAGGCTCATATGAACACTGAAGCTTTCTTT. Its protein is CASSFPGEAHMNTEAFF.

The chain has TRBV7-6 and TRBJ2-2, with 8 bases fitting TRBD2. The junction had 9 bases not matched to a gene; V was cut back by 5 bases and J by 4 bases. The CDR3 runs to 16 residues. Germline CDR1 reads SGHVS; CDR2 reads FNYEAQ. The CDR3 DNA reads as TGTGCCAGCAGCCCGGAGCGGGAGTTGAGCACCGGGGAGCTGTTTTTT. This encodes CASSPERELSTGELFF.

J is TRBJ2-1 and V is TRBV10-3; 14 positions match TRBD2. Trimming removed 0 bases from V and 4 bases from J; junction bases left unmatched: 8. The CDR3 loop spans 19 amino acids. Germline V gene data show CDR1 as ENHRY and CDR2 as SYGVKD. The CDR3 sequence is CAISESGTSGSGRYNEQFF. In nucleotides, the CDR3 is TGTGCCATCAGTGAGTCCGGGACTAGCGGGAGTGGTAGGTACAATGAGCAGTTCTTC.

The gene calls are TRBV27 and TRBJ2-7, with 7 bases that match TRBD1. The germline CDR1 and CDR2 sequences are MNHEY and SMNVEV (reference sequence). This CDR3 has 17 residues. Trimming cost V 5 bases and J 6 bases; bases outside gene matches: 19. The CDR3 DNA follows: TGTGCCAGCAGTCAACGAGGGGACAGCCCCAGGCGTTTCGAGCAGTACGTC. Residues: CASSQRGDSPRRFEQYV.

The rearrangement uses TRBV7-6 and TRBJ1-1, with unresolved D. Per the germline V gene, CDR1 is SGHVS and CDR2 is FNYEAQ. V shed 1 base and J shed 0 bases, with 9 bases lying between them. This CDR3 comprises 15 residues. CDR3 in DNA: TGTGCCAGCAGCTTAGGGGCATCTATGAACACTGAAGCTTTCTTT. Protein sequence: CASSLGASMNTEAFF.

In its sample, this clone was seen a few times. CDR3: CASSIAHRGFGQPQHF. Written as DNA, the CDR3 is TGTGCCAGTAGTATCGCACACAGGGGGTTCGGTCAGCCCCAGCATTTT. The chain uses TRBV19 and TRBJ1-5, with 8 bases matching TRBD1. The germline CDR1 and CDR2 sequences are LNHDA and SQIVND (reference sequence). The ends lost 3 bases at V and 6 bases at J; junction bases unmatched: 10. There are 16 residues in the CDR3.

This chain joins TRBV12-3 or TRBV12-4 and TRBJ1-6, with D perhaps TRBD1 (6 bases). V was cut by 5 bases and J by 7 bases, with 9 bases left in between. The CDR3 has 13 residues. This CDR3 is CASSIQGNSPLHF. The CDR3 coding sequence is TGTGCCAGCAGTATCCAGGGGAATTCACCCCTCCACTTT.

The chain carries TRBV24-1 and TRBJ1-1; no clear D. With 7 bases removed from V and 1 base from J, the gap between germline ends came to 12 bases. Germline lookup yields CDR1 KGHDR and CDR2 SFDVKD. The CDR3 runs 14 residues. CDR3 DNA sequence: TGTGCCACCAGCGCCGGGAACGAGAACACTGAAGCTTTCTTT. Translating gives CATSAGNENTEAFF.

The chain links TRBV5-1 to TRBJ2-3; 10 nucleotides line up with TRBD1. V trimming: 3 bases; J trimming: 4 bases; junction bases outside the gene matches: 2. Germline V CDR1 and CDR2: SGHRS, YFSETQ. This CDR3 is 14 amino acids long. The CDR3: CASSSGTGADTQYF. As DNA, the CDR3 is TGCGCCAGCAGCTCCGGGACAGGGGCAGATACGCAGTATTTT.

V and J are TRBV3-1 (or the pseudogene TRBV3-2) and TRBJ1-6; perhaps TRBD1 as D (5 bases). Germline loops: CDR1 LGHDT, CDR2 YNNKEL (reference sequence). The CDR3 contains 15 residues. Trimming cost V 4 bases and J 7 bases, with 14 bases left between them. The CDR3 region is CASSPGGVRNSPLHF. DNA for the CDR3: TGTGCCAGCAGCCCGGGGGGGGTGAGGAATTCACCCCTCCACTTT.

This chain uses TRBV4-2 with TRBJ2-7; 8 positions match TRBD2. The V gene end was trimmed by 2 bases and the J gene end by 2 bases; junction bases not matched to a gene: 5. The CDR3 is made up of 15 amino acids. Looked up from germline, CDR1 is LGHNA and CDR2 is YNFKEQ. The CDR3 DNA follows: TGTGCCAGCAGCCAACTCCTAGCGGGTGCCTACGAGCAGTACTTC. Protein: CASSQLLAGAYEQYF.

The J gene is TRBJ1-5, the V gene TRBV7-2; TRBD1 might be the D (5 bases). Trimming left V 2 bases short and J 0 bases short, with 8 bases between. This CDR3 contains 15 residues. Looked up from germline, CDR1 is SGHTA and CDR2 is FQGNSA. The CDR3 nucleotides read TGTGCCAGCAGCTTAAAGGGGTATAGCAATCAGCCCCAGCATTTT. Translating gives CASSLKGYSNQPQHF.

This clone was observed a handful of times. V usage is TRBV11-2 and J usage is TRBJ2-1, with D maybe TRBD1 (6 bases). The CDR3 covers 14 residues. Trimming cost V 4 bases and J 15 bases, with 22 bases left between them. Germline assignment: CDR1 SGHAT and CDR2 FQNNGV. The CDR3 protein is CASSSPHTGSRTFF. The DNA of the CDR3 is TGTGCCAGCAGCTCCCCCCATACAGGGTCAAGAACGTTCTTC.

This rearrangement joins TRBV2 to TRBJ1-2, with 12 nucleotides matching TRBD1. Germline V gene sequence: CDR1 SNHLY, CDR2 FYNNEI. This CDR3 has 16 residues. V lost 6 bases and J lost 9; bases outside the gene matches: 14. The CDR3 protein is CASRDTGTGGSNRYTF. The DNA for the CDR3 is TGTGCCAGCAGGGACACCGGGACAGGGGGCTCGAATCGCTACACCTTC.

V and J are TRBV3-1 (or the pseudogene TRBV3-2) and TRBJ1-4; no firm D call. The V gene lost 4 bases and the J gene lost 5 bases, with 20 bases spanning the gap. The length of the CDR3 is 17 residues. CDR1 is LGHDT, CDR2 YNNKEL, per germline (reference sequence). The CDR3 bases are TGTGCCAGCAGCCCTCGGTCCCCCATTCAAAAGAATGAAAAACTGTTTTTT. It specifies CASSPRSPIQKNEKLFF.